This entry is about one TCR beta chain. Its antigen is undetermined. Both 60 Vbeta primers and 13 Jbeta primers went into the PCR. Assay used: immunoSEQ multiplex PCR; TCRdb lists only in-frame clones, some missing. Among some 110,000 clones listed, about 79% were seen once. These data belong to a study of cytomegalovirus exposure and HLA in healthy donors. General study results and limits: Researchers catalogued approximately 160 TCR beta chains as cytomegalovirus-associated.

V was shortened by 3 bases and J by 7 bases, with 18 bases between the two germline ends. From germline, CDR1 is MGHRA and CDR2 YSYEKL. The CDR3 runs 15 residues. Sequencing was done on a sample of PBMCs. This TCR was sampled from a man over 45 in good health and CMV-seronegative. The chain uses TRBV4-1 and TRBJ1-2, with D possibly TRBD1 on 6 matching bases. The CDR3 coding sequence is TGCGCCAGCAGCCAGAAAACCGGGCCCAGGGGTGGCTACACCTTC. Translation gives CASSQKTGPRGGYTF.